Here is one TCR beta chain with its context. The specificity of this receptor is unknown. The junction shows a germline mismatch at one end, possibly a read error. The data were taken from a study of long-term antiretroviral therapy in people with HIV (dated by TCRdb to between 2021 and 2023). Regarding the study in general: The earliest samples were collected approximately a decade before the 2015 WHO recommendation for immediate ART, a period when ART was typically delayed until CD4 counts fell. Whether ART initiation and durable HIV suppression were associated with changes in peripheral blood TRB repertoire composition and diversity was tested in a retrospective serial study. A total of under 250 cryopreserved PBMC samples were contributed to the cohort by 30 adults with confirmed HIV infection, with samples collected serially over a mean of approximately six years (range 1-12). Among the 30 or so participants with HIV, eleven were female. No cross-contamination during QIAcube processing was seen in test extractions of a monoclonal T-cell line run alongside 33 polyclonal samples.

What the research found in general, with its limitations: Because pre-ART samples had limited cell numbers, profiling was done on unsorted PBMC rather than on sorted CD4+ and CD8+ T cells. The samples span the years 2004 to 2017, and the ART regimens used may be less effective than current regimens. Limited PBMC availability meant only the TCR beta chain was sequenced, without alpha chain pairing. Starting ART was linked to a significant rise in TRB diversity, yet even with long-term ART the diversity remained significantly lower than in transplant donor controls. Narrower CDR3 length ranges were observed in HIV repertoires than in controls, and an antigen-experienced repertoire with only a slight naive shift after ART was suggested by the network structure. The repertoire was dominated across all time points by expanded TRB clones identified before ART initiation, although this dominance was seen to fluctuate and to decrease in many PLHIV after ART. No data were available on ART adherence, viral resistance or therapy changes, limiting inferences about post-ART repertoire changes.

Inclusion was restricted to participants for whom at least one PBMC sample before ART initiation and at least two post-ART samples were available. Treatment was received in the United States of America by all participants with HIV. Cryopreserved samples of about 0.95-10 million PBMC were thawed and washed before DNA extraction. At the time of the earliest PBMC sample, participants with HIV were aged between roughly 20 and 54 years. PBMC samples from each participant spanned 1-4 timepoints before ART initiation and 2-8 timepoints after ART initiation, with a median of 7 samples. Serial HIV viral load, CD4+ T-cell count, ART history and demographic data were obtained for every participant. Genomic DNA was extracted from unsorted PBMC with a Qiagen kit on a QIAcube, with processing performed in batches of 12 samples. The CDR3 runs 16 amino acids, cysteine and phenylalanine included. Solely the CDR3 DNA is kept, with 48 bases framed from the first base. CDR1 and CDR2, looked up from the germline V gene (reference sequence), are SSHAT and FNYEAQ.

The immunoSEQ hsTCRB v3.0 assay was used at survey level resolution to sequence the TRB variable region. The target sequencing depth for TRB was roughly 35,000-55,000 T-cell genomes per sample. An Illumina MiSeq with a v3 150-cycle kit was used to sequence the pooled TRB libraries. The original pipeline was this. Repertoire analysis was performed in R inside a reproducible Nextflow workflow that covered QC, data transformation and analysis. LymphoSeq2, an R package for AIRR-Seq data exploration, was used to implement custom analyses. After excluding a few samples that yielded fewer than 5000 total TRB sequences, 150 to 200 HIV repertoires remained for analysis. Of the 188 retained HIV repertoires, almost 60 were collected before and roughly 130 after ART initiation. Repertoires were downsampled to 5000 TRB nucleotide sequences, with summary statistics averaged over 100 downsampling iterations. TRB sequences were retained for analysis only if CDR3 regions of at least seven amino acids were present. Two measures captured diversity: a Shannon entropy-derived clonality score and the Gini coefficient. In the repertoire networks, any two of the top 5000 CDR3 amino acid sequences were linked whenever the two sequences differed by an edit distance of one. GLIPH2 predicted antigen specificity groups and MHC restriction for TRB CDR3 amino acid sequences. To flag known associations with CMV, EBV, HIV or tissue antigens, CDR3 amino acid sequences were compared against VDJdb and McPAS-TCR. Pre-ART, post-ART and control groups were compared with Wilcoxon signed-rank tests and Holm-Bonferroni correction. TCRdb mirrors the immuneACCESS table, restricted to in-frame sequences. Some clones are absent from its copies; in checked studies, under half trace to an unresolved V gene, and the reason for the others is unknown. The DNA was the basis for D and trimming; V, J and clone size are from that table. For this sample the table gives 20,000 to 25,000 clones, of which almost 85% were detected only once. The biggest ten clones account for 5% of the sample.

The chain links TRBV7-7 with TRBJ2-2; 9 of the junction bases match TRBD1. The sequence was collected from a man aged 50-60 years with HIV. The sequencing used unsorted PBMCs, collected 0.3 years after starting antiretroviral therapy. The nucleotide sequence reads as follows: TGTGCTAGCAGCCGGGACAGGGTTCGAGGTCACTCGGAGCTGTTTTTT. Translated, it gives CASSRDRVRGHSELFF.